This T cell receptor (beta chain) was identified in a study of spatial heterogeneity in lung cancer. General study results and limits: Ubiquitous, expanded tumor-derived TCRs were more frequently observed in blood at resection than at follow-up.

TCRdb reprocessed the 5' RACE reads with MiXCR, giving one entry per CDR3 protein. The data contain tens of thousands of distinct CDR3 sequences, 8% of them seen just once; the ten biggest clones take up 6.5% to 8.5%. The time point here: sample taken at primary tumor resection. The donor population consisted of 72 patients with untreated, early-stage non-small cell lung cancer. Sequencing was performed on whole RNA extracted from tumor and nontumor lung tissue, or from frozen PBMC, and the material was left unsorted. Only a few counts were recorded for this clonotype. Its antigen is still unknown. Germline V gene data show CDR1 as WSHSY and CDR2 as SAAADI. V was clipped by 6 bases and J by 3 bases, with 12 bases between them. The CDR3 loop spans 14 amino acids.

V usage is TRBV10-2 and J usage is TRBJ2-1; the D gene is possibly TRBD1 (6 bases). This clonotype originated in a male donor with early-stage non-small cell lung cancer. The specimen was PBMCs, collected at surgery. This chain's CDR3 is CASRRDTIYNEQFF. Written as DNA, the CDR3 is TGCGCCAGCAGAAGGGACACAATCTACAATGAGCAGTTCTTC.